The entry below describes one T cell receptor beta chain. This entry belongs to a study of OX40 agonist ivuxolimab in advanced cancers. In the study overall: Melanoma, hepatocellular carcinoma, head and neck or renal cell cancer occurred in dose-escalation patients. From roughly 23 to 90 years was the age range, with a mean of about 54 years, and over 80% were male. Having had anti-PD-1, anti-PD-L1 or anti-CTLA-4 therapy before was allowed, and roughly 39% had some.

Clones were read by immunoSEQ multiplex PCR, and TCRdb kept only the in-frame ones, dropping some. The table lists about 58,000 clones, around nine tenths of them singletons. Specimen: CD4+ or CD8+ T cells sorted from blood, collected in a trial of the OX40 agonist ivuxolimab. This clonotype was sampled from an adult with an advanced solid tumor such as melanoma, head and neck, liver or kidney cancer.

In nucleotides, the CDR3 is TGTGCCAGCAGCACTCAGATGAACACCGGGGAGCTGTTTTTT. It is translated as CASSTQMNTGELFF. The rearrangement uses TRBV7-2 and TRBJ2-2; no firm D call. This CDR3 contains 14 residues. Trimming removed 5 bases at V and 1 base at J, with 8 bases between. Germline loops: CDR1 SGHTA, CDR2 FQGNSA.